This TCR beta chain comes out of a study of cytomegalovirus exposure and HLA in healthy donors. Across the study: Assignment to the Caucasian-associated ancestry cluster applied to approximately 79% of the roughly 410 genotyped donors.

From germline, CDR1 is MNHEY and CDR2 SMNVEV (reference sequence). V was trimmed by 1 base and J by 7 bases, leaving 13 bases between them. The CDR3 spans 14 residues. The study ran its PCR with 60 Vbeta and 13 Jbeta primers. Assay used: immunoSEQ multiplex PCR; TCRdb lists only in-frame clones, some missing. The table lists fewer than 25,000 clones, less than 85% of them singletons. The sample consisted of PBMCs. J is TRBJ1-2 and V is TRBV27, with D maybe TRBD1 (5 bases). The sequence derives from a human donor in good health. The CDR3 protein is CASSLYGRGGGYTF. Here the CDR3 DNA reads TGTGCCAGCAGTTTATATGGTAGGGGTGGTGGCTACACCTTC.